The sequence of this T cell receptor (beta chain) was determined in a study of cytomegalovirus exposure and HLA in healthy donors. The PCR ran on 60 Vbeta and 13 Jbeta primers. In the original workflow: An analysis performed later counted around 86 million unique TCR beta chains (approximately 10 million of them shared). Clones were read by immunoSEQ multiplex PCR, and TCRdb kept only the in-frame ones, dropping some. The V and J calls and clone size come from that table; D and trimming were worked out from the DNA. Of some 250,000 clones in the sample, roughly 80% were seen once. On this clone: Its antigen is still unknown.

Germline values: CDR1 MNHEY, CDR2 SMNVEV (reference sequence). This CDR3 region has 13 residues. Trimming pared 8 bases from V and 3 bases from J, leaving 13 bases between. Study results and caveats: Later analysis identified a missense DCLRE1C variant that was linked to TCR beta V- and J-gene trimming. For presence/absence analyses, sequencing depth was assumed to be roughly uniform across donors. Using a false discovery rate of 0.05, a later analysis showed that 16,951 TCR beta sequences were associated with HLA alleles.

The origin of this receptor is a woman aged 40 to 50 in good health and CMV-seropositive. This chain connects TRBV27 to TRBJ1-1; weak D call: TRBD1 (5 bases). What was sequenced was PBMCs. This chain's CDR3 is CASEAGRYTEAFF. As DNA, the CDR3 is TGTGCCAGCGAGGCAGGGAGGTACACTGAAGCTTTCTTT.